The 22 T cell receptor beta chains below all came from one sample that was sequenced in a study of blood T cell repertoires in COVID-19. Sequencing was performed with immunoSEQ multiplex PCR; in TCRdb, only in-frame clones are kept and a portion is missing. Here the sample spans some 10,000 clones, about four fifths being singletons. Sequencing used peripheral blood. The receptors were sampled from a man aged 45-60 years with active COVID-19.

This clone was seen once. The chain joins TRBV27 to TRBJ2-7; the match to TRBD2 covers 10 bases. V lost 5 bases and J lost 2; bases outside the gene matches: 6. The CDR3 contains 15 residues. Germline CDR1 is MNHEY and CDR2 is SMNVEV (reference sequence). Written as DNA, the CDR3 is TGTGCCAGCAGTCCCCGGACTAGCGGCCCCTACGAGCAGTACTTC. It codes for CASSPRTSGPYEQYF.

The table lists this clone with a few counts. The genes are TRBV7-9 and TRBJ2-7; D possibly corresponds to TRBD1 (5 bases). CDR3 size: 14 residues. The germline gives CDR1 SEHNR, CDR2 FQNEAQ (reference sequence). V was cut by 6 bases and J by 5 bases, with 17 bases left in between. This chain's CDR3 is CASSVLYSGNEQYF. The CDR3 DNA reads as TGTGCCAGCAGTGTTTTATATTCAGGGAACGAGCAGTACTTC.

CDR3 residues: CASSSLPYGYTF. The CDR3 DNA reads TGTGCCAGCAGCTCCCTTCCCTATGGCTACACCTTC. The V gene is TRBV7-9, the J gene TRBJ1-2; unclear D gene. The V end lost 4 bases, the J end lost 4 bases, and 7 bases lay between the germline ends. The CDR3 has 12 residues. Germline V lookup: CDR1 SEHNR, CDR2 FQNEAQ (reference sequence).

This chain links TRBV5-3 with TRBJ2-1, with 8 nucleotides matching TRBD2. TRBV5-3 is an ORF; its function is uncertain. The junction had 9 bases not matched to a gene; V was cut back by 3 bases and J by 4 bases. This CDR3 region has 16 residues. The CDR3 DNA reads TGTGCCAGAAGCTCGGGAGGGCGGGGGCAATACAATGAGCAGTTCTTC. This translates into CARSSGGRGQYNEQFF.

The chain couples TRBV7-8 to TRBJ2-3; perhaps TRBD2 as D (7 bases). This CDR3 is built from 15 residues. Trimming removed 7 bases from V and 3 bases from J, with 17 bases in between. Germline assignment: CDR1 SGHVS and CDR2 FQNEAQ. As DNA, the CDR3 is TGTGCCAGCACCCTTGGGGGGGGCGGGACAGATACGCAGTATTTT. It specifies CASTLGGGGTDTQYF.

J is TRBJ2-7 and V is TRBV10-3, with D tentatively TRBD1 (6 bases). V lost 4 bases and J 2 bases, leaving 9 bases between the germline ends. CDR3 length equals 13 residues. Germline lookup yields CDR1 ENHRY and CDR2 SYGVKD. CDR3 sequence reads: CAISGDTTYEQYF. In DNA, the CDR3 is TGTGCCATCAGTGGGGACACCACCTACGAGCAGTACTTC.

In this sample, this clone turned up a few times. The chain employs TRBV6-5 and TRBJ1-6, with 11 nucleotides matching TRBD1. Germline-derived CDR1 and CDR2 are MNHEY and SVGAGI. The CDR3 sequence is 14 residues long. V lost 8 bases to trimming and J lost 4 bases; unmatched junction nucleotides: 1. CDR3 sequence reads: CASGDRGYNSPLHF. Written as DNA, the CDR3 is TGTGCCAGCGGGGACAGGGGGTATAATTCACCCCTCCACTTT.

The chain links TRBV3-1 (or the pseudogene TRBV3-2) to TRBJ1-2, with 7 bases fitting TRBD1. Trimming at V came to 4 bases and at J to 6 bases, leaving 5 bases not matched to a gene. The CDR3 extends over 13 amino acids. Per the germline V gene, CDR1 is LGHDT and CDR2 is YNNKEL (reference sequence). Here the CDR3 DNA reads TGTGCCAGCAGCCTTGACAGGGATGATGGCTACACCTTC. It is translated as CASSLDRDDGYTF.

The chain combines TRBV28 with TRBJ2-7, with 11 bases that match TRBD1. V dropped 6 bases and J dropped 6; count of bases not matched to a gene: 13. From germline, CDR1 is MDHEN and CDR2 SYDVKM. The length of the CDR3 is 16 residues. CDR3 DNA: TGTGCCAGCAGGGGGGCCCGGGACAGGGGGACGGGCGAGCAGTACTTC. Its translation: CASRGARDRGTGEQYF.

The chain employs TRBV27 and TRBJ1-1, with D unresolved. Germline-derived CDR1 and CDR2 are MNHEY and SMNVEV (reference sequence). V dropped 0 bases and J dropped 7 bases, with 9 bases sitting between them. There are 13 residues in the CDR3. As DNA, the CDR3 is TGTGCCAGCAGTTTATCTGGGCCATTTGAAGCTTTCTTT. This translates into CASSLSGPFEAFF.

This clone is a singleton in its sample. The chain is built from TRBV5-8 and TRBJ2-1; TRBD1 might be the D (6 bases). Germline V CDR1 and CDR2: SGHTS, YDEGEE. Trimming cost V 0 bases and J 2 bases, with 9 bases left between them. The CDR3 extends over 15 amino acids. The CDR3 sequence is CASSLGTATYNEQFF. The DNA of the CDR3 is TGTGCCAGCAGCTTGGGGACAGCAACCTACAATGAGCAGTTCTTC.

This clone was seen a few times. The chain joins TRBV30 to TRBJ1-6; 9 bases are shared with TRBD1. The junction had 5 bases not matched to a gene; V was cut back by 0 bases and J by 11 bases. Germline CDR1 reads GTSNPN; CDR2 reads SVGIG (reference sequence). This CDR3 contains 14 residues. The CDR3 loop reads CAWSVGGQGTPLHF. The CDR3 DNA follows: TGTGCCTGGAGTGTTGGGGGACAGGGAACACCCCTCCACTTT.

This clone was detected once. The chain is built from TRBV27 and TRBJ2-7, with a weak D call TRBD1 (5 bases). Germline V gene sequence: CDR1 MNHEY, CDR2 SMNVEV (reference sequence). The CDR3 consists of 13 residues. V was trimmed by 6 bases and J by 4 bases, leaving 13 bases between them. The CDR3 DNA reads as TGTGCCAGCAGCTGGACATTAGGGTACGAGCAGTACTTC. It translates to CASSWTLGYEQYF.

The chain has TRBV9 and TRBJ2-1, with D maybe TRBD2 (6 bases). The CDR3 spans 14 residues. Germline loops: CDR1 SGDLS, CDR2 YYNGEE. Trimming took off 2 bases at V and 5 bases at J, with 11 bases between the two ends. The CDR3 loop reads CASSVDGLHNEQFF. CDR3 nucleotides: TGTGCCAGCAGCGTGGATGGACTACACAATGAGCAGTTCTTC.

This clone was seen a few times. The chain combines TRBV7-9 with TRBJ2-5, with D possibly matching TRBD1 (6 bases). Trimming stripped 5 bases from V and 1 base from J, with 17 bases between. Germline CDR1 is SEHNR and CDR2 is FQNEAQ (reference sequence). This CDR3 has 16 amino acids. The CDR3 loop is CASSARGWVIQETQYF. DNA of the CDR3: TGTGCCAGCAGCGCCAGGGGTTGGGTAATCCAAGAGACCCAGTACTTC.

The V and J genes are TRBV7-9 and TRBJ2-5; D is perhaps TRBD2 (5 bases). Germline V CDR1 and CDR2: SEHNR, FQNEAQ (reference sequence). The CDR3 has 15 amino acids. V gave up 7 bases and J gave up 0 bases, with 15 bases separating them. Here the CDR3 reads CASTPRTGNQETQYF. In nucleotides, the CDR3 is TGTGCCAGCACTCCCAGGACGGGGAACCAAGAGACCCAGTACTTC.

This clone was counted once. The CDR3 DNA sequence: TGTGCCAGCAGCGTAGGGGGCAGGGAAGACGAAAAACTGTTTTTT. Residues: CASSVGGREDEKLFF. This sequence joins TRBV9 and TRBJ1-4; a weak D match, TRBD1 (5 bases). The CDR3 runs 15 residues. The germline V gene encodes CDR1 SGDLS and CDR2 YYNGEE. V was trimmed by 0 bases and J by 8 bases, leaving 14 bases between them.

This clone was observed a few times. This chain uses TRBV5-1 with TRBJ2-1, with 12 bases that match TRBD1. There are 15 residues in the CDR3. Trimming at V came to 4 bases and at J to 9 bases, leaving 8 bases not matched to a gene. Germline CDR1 SGHRS, CDR2 YFSETQ. In nucleotides, the CDR3 is TGCGCCAGCAGCGCAACCGGGACAGGGGGCCTTGAGCAGTTCTTC. Translation gives CASSATGTGGLEQFF.

This clone was detected only once. The V call is TRBV5-6, the J call TRBJ2-7, with 10 bases matching TRBD2. V shed 5 bases and J 3 bases; nucleotides not matched to a gene: 5. Germline CDR1 SGHDT, CDR2 YYEEEE. The CDR3 loop spans 14 amino acids. The CDR3 spells CASRLAGVFYEQYF. CDR3 DNA: TGTGCCAGCAGGCTAGCGGGAGTTTTCTACGAGCAGTACTTC.

The chain is built from TRBV19 and TRBJ2-7; 11 nucleotides line up with TRBD1. Germline V gene sequence: CDR1 LNHDA, CDR2 SQIVND (reference sequence). The CDR3 consists of 16 residues. V dropped 1 base and J dropped 0; count of bases not matched to a gene: 2. Here the CDR3 reads CASSIAGQGASYEQYF. The CDR3 DNA reads TGTGCCAGTAGTATAGCCGGACAGGGGGCCTCCTACGAGCAGTACTTC. Complete variable domain (other parts from reference TRBV19 and TRBJ2-7): DGGITQSPKYLFRKEGQNVTLSCEQNLNHDAMYWYRQDPGQGLRLIYYSQIVNDFQKGDIAEGYSVSREKKESFPLTVTSAQKNPTAFYLCASSIAGQGASYEQYFGPGTRLTVT.

The chain recombines TRBV7-3 with TRBJ2-5, with D tentatively TRBD2 (7 bases). Germline CDR1 is SGHTA and CDR2 is FQGTGA. CDR3 length: 17 residues. Trimming left V 5 bases short and J 5 bases short, with 24 bases between. The CDR3 reads CASSPEGGEGLVETQYF. The CDR3 DNA sequence: TGTGCCAGCAGCCCCGAAGGGGGGGAGGGGCTCGTCGAGACCCAGTACTTC.

CDR3 coding DNA: TGTGCCAGCAGCTTAGCGGCGGGAGGCACAGATACGCAGTATTTT. Its protein product is CASSLAAGGTDTQYF. V gene TRBV7-9 combines with J gene TRBJ2-3; 7 nucleotides agree with TRBD2. CDR1 is SEHNR, CDR2 FQNEAQ, per germline (reference sequence). Trimming cost V 0 bases and J 1 base; bases outside gene matches: 1. The CDR3 is 15 residues long.